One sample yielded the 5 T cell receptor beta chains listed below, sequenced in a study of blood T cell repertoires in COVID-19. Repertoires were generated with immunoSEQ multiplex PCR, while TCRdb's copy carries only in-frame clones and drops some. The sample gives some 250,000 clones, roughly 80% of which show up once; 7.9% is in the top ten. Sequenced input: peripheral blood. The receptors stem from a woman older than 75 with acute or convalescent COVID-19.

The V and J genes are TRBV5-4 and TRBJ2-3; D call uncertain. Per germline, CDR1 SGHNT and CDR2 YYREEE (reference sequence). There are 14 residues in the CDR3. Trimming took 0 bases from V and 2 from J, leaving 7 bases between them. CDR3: CASSLAFSTDTQYF. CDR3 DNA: TGTGCCAGCAGCTTGGCCTTTTCCACAGATACGCAGTATTTT.

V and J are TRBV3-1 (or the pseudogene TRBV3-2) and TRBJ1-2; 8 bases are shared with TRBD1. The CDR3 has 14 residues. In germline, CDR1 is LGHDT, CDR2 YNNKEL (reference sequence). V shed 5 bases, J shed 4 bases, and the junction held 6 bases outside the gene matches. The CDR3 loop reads CASSADRAVYGYTF. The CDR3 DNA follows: TGTGCCAGCAGCGCGGACAGGGCGGTCTATGGCTACACCTTC.

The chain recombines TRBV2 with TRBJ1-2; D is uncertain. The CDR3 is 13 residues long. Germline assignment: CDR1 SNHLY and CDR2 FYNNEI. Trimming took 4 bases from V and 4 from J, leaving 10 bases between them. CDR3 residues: CASSGIQIYGYTF. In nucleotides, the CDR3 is TGTGCCAGCAGTGGGATACAGATCTATGGCTACACCTTC.

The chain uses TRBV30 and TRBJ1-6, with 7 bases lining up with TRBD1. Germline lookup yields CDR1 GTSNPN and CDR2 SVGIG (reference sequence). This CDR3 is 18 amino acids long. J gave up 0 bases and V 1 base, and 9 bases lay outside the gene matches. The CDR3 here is CAWSGGQFLSSYNSPLHF. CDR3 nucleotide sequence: TGTGCCTGGAGTGGGGGACAGTTCCTTAGCTCCTATAATTCACCCCTCCACTTT.

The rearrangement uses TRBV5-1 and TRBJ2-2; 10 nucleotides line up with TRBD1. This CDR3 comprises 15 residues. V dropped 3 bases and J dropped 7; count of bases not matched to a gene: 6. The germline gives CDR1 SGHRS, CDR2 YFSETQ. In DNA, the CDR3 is TGCGCCAGCAGCTGGACAGGGGGGAATAACGGGGAGCTGTTTTTT. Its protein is CASSWTGGNNGELFF.